These T cell receptor beta chains were read from a single sample in a study of blood T cell repertoires in COVID-19. Sequencing was performed with immunoSEQ multiplex PCR; in TCRdb, only in-frame clones are kept and a portion is missing. Here the sample spans around 430,000 clones, approximately 87% being singletons. The sequenced sample consisted of PBMCs or T cells enriched from blood (not recorded which). The receptors were sampled from a woman between 50 and 59 years old who had recovered from COVID-19. Each CDR3 is given with its conserved first and last residue. D genes are given only for firm matches. A clone size is listed for some rows: how often the clone was seen (once, few, many), or a class if it is expanded.

abundance	v_gene	d_gene	j_gene	CDR3aa	CDR3nt
.	TRBV7-2	.	TRBJ2-7	CASSLVGADSYEQYF	TGTGCCAGCAGCTTAGTTGGGGCAGACTCCTACGAGCAGTACTTC
.	TRBV10-3	.	TRBJ1-2	CAISESQGPYGYTF	TGTGCCATCAGTGAGTCTCAGGGCCCCTATGGCTACACCTTC
.	TRBV6-5	TRBD2	TRBJ2-3	CASSIAGGQNTQYF	TGTGCCAGCAGCATAGCGGGGGGGCAAAATACGCAGTATTTT
.	TRBV7-3	.	TRBJ1-2	CASSAGDGNYGYTF	TGTGCCAGCAGCGCAGGGGACGGGAACTATGGCTACACCTTC
.	TRBV19	.	TRBJ2-2	CASSRSGELFF	TGTGCCAGTAGCCGTAGCGGGGAGCTGTTTTTT
.	TRBV10-2	TRBD2	TRBJ2-1	CASRPPSGGDSYNEQFF	TGCGCCAGCAGACCCCCTAGCGGGGGGGACTCATACAATGAGCAGTTCTTC
.	TRBV6-5	TRBD1	TRBJ1-2	CASSKQGALDYGYTF	TGTGCCAGCAGTAAACAGGGGGCATTGGACTATGGCTACACCTTC
.	TRBV7-9	.	TRBJ2-6	CASSLLGRQNSGANVLTF	TGTGCCAGCAGCTTACTGGGCAGGCAGAACTCTGGGGCCAACGTCCTGACTTTC
.	TRBV11-2	.	TRBJ2-1	CASSFLSGNEQFF	TGTGCCAGCAGCTTTCTCTCCGGGAATGAGCAGTTCTTC
once	TRBV21-1	.	TRBJ1-1	CASSNWACCTEAFF	TGTGCCAGCAGCAACTGGGCCTGCTGCACTGAAGCTTTCTTT
.	TRBV15	.	TRBJ1-4	CATSREKVLSRDGEKLFF	TGTGCCACCAGCAGAGAAAAGGTTTTAAGCAGGGATGGAGAAAAACTGTTTTTT
once	TRBV5-4	TRBD1	TRBJ1-3	CASSLQGSGNTIYF	TGTGCCAGCAGCTTACAGGGGTCTGGAAACACCATATATTTT
.	TRBV5-8	.	TRBJ2-3	CASSLGGGGLTDTQYF	TGTGCCAGCAGCTTGGGCGGCGGGGGCCTTACAGATACGCAGTATTTT
.	TRBV12-3/TRBV12-4	.	TRBJ2-7	CASSKLDEQYF	TGTGCCAGCAGTAAACTAGACGAGCAGTACTTC
.	TRBV7-2	.	TRBJ2-7	CASSPRAGALEQYF	TGTGCCAGCAGCCCCCGGGCGGGGGCGCTCGAGCAGTACTTC